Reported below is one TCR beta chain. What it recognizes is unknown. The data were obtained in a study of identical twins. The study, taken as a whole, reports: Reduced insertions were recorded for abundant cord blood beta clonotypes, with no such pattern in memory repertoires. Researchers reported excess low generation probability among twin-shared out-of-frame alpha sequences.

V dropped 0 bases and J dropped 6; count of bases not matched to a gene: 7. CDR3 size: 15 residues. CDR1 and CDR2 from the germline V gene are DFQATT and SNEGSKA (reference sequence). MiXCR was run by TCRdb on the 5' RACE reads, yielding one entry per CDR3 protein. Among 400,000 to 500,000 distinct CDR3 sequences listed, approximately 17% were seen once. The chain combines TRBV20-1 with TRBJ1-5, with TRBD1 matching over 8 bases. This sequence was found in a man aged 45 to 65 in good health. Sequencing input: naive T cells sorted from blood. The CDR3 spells CSAREGRGPFQPQHF. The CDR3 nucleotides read TGCAGTGCTAGAGAAGGCAGGGGGCCATTTCAGCCCCAGCATTTT.